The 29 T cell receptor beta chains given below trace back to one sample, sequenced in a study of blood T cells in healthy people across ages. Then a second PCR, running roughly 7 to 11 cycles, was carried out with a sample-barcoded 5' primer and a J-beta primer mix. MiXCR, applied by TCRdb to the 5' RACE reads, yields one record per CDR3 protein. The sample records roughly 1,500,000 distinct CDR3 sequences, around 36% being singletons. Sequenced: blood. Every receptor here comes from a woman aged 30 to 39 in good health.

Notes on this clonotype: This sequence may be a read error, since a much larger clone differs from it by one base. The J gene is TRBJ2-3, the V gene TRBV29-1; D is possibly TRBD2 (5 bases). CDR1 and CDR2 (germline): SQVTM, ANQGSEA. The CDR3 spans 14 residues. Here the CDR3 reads CSVVGADLTDTRYF. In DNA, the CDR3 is TGCAGCGTTGTAGGAGCGGACCTCACAGATACGCGGTATTTT.

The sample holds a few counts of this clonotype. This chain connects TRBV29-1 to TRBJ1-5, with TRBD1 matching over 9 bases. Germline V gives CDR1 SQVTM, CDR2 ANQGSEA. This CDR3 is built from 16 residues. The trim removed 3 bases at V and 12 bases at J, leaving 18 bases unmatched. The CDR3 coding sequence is TGCAGCGTTGACCGGGGACAGGGTTATACTGATTCACTCCAGCATTTT. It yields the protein CSVDRGQGYTDSLQHF.

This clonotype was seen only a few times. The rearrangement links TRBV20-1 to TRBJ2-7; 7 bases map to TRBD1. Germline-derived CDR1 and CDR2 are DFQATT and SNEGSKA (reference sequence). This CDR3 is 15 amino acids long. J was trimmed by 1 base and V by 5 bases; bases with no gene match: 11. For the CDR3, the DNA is TGCAGTGCTGTCAACCCGGGACAGAGTTCCTACGAGCAGTACTTC. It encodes CSAVNPGQSSYEQYF.

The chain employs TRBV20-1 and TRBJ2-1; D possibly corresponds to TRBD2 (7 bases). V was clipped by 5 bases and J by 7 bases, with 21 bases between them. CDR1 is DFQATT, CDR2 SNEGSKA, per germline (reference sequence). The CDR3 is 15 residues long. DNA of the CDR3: TGCAGTGCTTCAATCCCGGGGGGCGGTAGTAATGAGCAGTTCTTC. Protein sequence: CSASIPGGGSNEQFF.

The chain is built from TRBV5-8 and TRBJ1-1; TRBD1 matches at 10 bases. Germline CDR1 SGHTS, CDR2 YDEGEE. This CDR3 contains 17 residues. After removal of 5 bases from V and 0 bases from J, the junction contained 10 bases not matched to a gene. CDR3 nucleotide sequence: TGTGCCAGCAGTTTGCTAGGGACAGGGGTGATGAACACTGAAGCTTTCTTT. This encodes CASSLLGTGVMNTEAFF.

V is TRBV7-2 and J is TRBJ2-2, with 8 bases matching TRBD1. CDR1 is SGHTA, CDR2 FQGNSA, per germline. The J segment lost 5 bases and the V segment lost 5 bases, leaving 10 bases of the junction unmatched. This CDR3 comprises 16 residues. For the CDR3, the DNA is TGTGCCAGCAGCAGACAGACAGGGGAGGTAACCGGGGAGCTGTTTTTT. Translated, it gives CASSRQTGEVTGELFF.

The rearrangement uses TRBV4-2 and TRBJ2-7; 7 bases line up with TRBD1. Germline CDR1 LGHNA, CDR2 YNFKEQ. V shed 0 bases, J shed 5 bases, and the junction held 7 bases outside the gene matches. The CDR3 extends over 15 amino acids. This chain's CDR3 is CASSQDRRQGNEQYF. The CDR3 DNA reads TGTGCCAGCAGCCAAGACAGGCGACAGGGTAACGAGCAGTACTTC.

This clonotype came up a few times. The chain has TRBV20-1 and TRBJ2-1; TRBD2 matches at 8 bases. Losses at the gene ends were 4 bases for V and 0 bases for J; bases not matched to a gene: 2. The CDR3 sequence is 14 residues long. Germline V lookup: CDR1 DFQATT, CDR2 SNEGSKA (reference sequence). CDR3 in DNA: TGCAGTGCTAAAGCGGGGGCCTCCTACAATGAGCAGTTCTTC. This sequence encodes CSAKAGASYNEQFF.

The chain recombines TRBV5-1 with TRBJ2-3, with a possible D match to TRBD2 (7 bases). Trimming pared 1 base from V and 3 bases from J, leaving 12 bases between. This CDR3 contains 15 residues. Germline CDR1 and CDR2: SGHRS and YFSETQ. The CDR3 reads CASSLFRGATDTQYF. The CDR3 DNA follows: TGCGCCAGCAGCTTGTTCCGGGGGGCAACAGATACGCAGTATTTT.

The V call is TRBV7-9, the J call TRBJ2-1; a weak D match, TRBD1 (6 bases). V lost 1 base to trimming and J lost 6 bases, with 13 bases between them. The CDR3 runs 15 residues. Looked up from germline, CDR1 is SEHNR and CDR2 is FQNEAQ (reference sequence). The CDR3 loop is CASSLGPGDVNEQFF. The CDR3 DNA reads TGTGCCAGCAGCTTAGGTCCAGGGGATGTCAATGAGCAGTTCTTC.

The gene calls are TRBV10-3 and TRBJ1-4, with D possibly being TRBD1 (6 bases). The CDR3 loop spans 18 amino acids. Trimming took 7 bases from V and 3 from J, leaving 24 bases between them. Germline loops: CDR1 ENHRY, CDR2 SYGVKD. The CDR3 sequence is CAITHRQGRPLANEKLFF. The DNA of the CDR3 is TGTGCCATCACCCACCGGCAGGGGAGGCCCTTAGCTAATGAAAAACTGTTTTTT.

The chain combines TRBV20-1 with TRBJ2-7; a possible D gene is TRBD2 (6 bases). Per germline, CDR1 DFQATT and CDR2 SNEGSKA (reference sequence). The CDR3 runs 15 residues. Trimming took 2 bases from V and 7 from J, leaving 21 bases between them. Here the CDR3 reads CSARPRLAGIVEQYF. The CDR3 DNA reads TGCAGTGCTAGACCCCGTCTCGCGGGAATCGTTGAGCAGTACTTC.

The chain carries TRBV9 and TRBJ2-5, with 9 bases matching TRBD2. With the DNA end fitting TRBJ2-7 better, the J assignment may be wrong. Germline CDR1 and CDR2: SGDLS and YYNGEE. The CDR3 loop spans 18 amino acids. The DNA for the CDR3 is TGTGCCAGCAGCGTAGAGGTGGACCTAGCGGGAAAAGGGTACGAGCAGTACTTC. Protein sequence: CASSVEVDLAGKGYEQYF.

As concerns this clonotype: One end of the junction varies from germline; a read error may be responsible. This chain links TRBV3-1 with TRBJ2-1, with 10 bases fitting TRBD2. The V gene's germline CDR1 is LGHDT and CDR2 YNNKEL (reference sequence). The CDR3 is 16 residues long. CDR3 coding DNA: TGTGCCTGCAGCCAACTAGCGGGGAGGACGGACAATGAGCAGTTCTTC. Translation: CACSQLAGRTDNEQFF.

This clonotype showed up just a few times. CDR3 DNA sequence: TGTGCCAGCAGTGTGTATTCATGGGGGTTCGATAAGGATGGCTACACCTTC. As protein: CASSVYSWGFDKDGYTF. The rearrangement joins TRBV25-1 to TRBJ1-2; D is possibly TRBD1 (5 bases). From germline, CDR1 is MGHDK and CDR2 SYGVNS. Trimming stripped 4 bases from V and 6 bases from J, with 24 bases between. The CDR3 extends over 17 amino acids.

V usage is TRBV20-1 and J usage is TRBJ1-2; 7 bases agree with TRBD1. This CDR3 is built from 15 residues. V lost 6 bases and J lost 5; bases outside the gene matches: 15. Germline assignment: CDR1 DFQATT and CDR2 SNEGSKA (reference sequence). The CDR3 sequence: CSAVGQAPAPYGYTF. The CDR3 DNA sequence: TGCAGTGCCGTAGGACAGGCCCCCGCGCCTTATGGCTACACCTTC.

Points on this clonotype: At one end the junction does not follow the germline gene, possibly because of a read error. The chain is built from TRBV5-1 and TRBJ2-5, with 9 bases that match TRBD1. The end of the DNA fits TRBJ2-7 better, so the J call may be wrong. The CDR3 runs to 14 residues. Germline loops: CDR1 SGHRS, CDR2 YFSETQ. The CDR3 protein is CASSLATGGNEQYF. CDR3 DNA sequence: TGTGCCAGCAGCTTGGCCACAGGGGGCAACGAGCAGTACTTC.

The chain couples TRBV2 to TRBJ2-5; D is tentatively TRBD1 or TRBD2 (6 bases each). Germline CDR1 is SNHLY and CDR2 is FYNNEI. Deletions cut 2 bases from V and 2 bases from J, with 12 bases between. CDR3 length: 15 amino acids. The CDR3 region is CASSERGPLQETQYF. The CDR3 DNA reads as TGTGCCAGCAGTGAACGGGGGCCCCTTCAAGAGACCCAGTACTTC.

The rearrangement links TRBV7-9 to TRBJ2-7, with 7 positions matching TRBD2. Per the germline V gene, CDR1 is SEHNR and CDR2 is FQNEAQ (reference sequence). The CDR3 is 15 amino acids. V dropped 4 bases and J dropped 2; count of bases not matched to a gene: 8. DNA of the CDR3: TGTGCCAGCAGCTCCCGGGACTACCCAACCTACGAGCAGTACTTC. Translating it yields CASSSRDYPTYEQYF.

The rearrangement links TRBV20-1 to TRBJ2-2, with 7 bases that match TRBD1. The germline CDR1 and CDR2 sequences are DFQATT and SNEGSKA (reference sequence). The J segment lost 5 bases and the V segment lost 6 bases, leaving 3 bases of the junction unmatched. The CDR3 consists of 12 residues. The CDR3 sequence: CSAYRGTGELFF. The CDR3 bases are TGCAGTGCCTACAGGGGAACCGGGGAGCTGTTTTTT.

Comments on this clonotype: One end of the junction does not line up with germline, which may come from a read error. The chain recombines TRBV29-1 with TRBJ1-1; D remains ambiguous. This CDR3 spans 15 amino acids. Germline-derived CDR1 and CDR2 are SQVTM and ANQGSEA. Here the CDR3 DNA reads TGCGGCGTTGTCAGAGCCCAACGGTCCACCTTTGAAGCTTTCTTT. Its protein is CGVVRAQRSTFEAFF.

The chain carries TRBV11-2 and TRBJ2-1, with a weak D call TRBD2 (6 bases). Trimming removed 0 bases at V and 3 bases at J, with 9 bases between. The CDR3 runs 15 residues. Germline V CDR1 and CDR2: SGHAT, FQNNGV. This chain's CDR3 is CASSLDGGFYNEQFF. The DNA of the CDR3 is TGTGCCAGCAGCTTAGATGGAGGGTTCTACAATGAGCAGTTCTTC.

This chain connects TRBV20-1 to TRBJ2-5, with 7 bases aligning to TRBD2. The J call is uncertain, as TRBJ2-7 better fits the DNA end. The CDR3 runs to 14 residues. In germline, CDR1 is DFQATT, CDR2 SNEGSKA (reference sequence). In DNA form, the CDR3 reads TGCAGTGCTAGAGAGTCGGCGGGAGAGGACGAGCAGTACTTC. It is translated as CSARESAGEDEQYF.

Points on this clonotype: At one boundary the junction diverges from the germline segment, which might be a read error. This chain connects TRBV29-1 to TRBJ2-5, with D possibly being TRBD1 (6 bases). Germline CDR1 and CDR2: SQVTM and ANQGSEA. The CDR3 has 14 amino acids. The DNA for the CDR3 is TGCAACGTTTTGCAGGGGTTGGTAGGGGAGACCCAGTACTTC. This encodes CNVLQGLVGETQYF. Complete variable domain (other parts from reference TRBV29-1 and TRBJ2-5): SAVISQKPSRDICQRGTSLTIQCQVDSQVTMMFWYRQQPGQSLTLIATANQGSEATYESGFVIDKFPISRPNLTFSTLTVSNMSPEDSSIYLCNVLQGLVGETQYFGPGTRLLVL.

DNA of the CDR3: TGCAGTGCCTTGGGACTAGCGGGGGGCGTTAGCACAGATACGCAGTATTTT. As protein: CSALGLAGGVSTDTQYF. This chain uses TRBV20-1 with TRBJ2-3; TRBD2 matches 15 bases. Germline CDR1 and CDR2: DFQATT and SNEGSKA (reference sequence). The CDR3 is 17 amino acids. V shed 6 bases, J shed 0 bases, and the junction held 7 bases outside the gene matches.

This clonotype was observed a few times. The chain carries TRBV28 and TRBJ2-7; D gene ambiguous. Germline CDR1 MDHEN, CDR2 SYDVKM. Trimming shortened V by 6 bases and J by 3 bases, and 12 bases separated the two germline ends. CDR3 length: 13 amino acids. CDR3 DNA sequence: TGTGCCAGCAGGTCACAGTCCCACTACGAGCAGTACTTC. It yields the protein CASRSQSHYEQYF. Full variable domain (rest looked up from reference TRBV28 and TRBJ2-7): DVKVTQSSRYLVKRTGEKVFLECVQDMDHENMFWYRQDPGLGLRLIYFSYDVKMKEKGDIPEGYSVSREKKERFSLILESASTNQTSMYLCASRSQSHYEQYFGPGTRLTVT.

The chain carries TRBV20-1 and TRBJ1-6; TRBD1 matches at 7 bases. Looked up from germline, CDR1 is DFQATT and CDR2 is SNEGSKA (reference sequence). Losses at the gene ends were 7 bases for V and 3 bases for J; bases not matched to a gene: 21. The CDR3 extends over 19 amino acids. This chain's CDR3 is CSVRPGTDIVGRYNSPLHF. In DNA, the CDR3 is TGCAGTGTCCGGCCAGGGACAGACATCGTAGGACGCTATAATTCACCCCTCCACTTT.

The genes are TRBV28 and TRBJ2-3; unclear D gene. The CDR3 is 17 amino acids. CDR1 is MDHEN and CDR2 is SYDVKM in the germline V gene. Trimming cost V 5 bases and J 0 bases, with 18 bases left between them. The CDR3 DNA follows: TGTGCCAGCAGTCAAACCCTACTCACCTCTAGCACAGATACGCAGTATTTT. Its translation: CASSQTLLTSSTDTQYF.

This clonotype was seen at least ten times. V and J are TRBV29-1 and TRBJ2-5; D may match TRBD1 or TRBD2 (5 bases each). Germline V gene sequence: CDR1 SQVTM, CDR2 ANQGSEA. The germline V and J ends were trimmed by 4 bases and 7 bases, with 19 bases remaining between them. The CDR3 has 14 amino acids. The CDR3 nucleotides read TGCAGCGTTGCGGTCGTGGAAGGGACGGGGACCCAGTACTTC. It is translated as CSVAVVEGTGTQYF.